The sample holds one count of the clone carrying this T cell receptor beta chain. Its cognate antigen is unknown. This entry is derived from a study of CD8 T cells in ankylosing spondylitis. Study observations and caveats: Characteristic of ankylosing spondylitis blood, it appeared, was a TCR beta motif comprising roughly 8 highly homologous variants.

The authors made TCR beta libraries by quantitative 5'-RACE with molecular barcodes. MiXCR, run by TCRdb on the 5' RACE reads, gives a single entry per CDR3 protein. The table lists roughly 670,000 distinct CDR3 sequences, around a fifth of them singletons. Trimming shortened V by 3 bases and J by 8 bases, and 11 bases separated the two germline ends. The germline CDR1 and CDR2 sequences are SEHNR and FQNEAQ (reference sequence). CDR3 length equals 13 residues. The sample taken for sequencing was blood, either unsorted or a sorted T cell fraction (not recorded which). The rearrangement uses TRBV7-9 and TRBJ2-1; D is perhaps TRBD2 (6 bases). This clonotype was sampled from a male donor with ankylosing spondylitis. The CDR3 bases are TGTGCCAGCAGCTTTATGACTAGGGATGAGCAGTTCTTC. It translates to CASSFMTRDEQFF.